The 20 T cell receptor beta chains listed next were all sequenced from one sample in a study of OX40 agonist ivuxolimab in advanced cancers. Profiling relied on immunoSEQ multiplex PCR, and the TCRdb table lists in-frame clones only, not all of them. The sample has 13,000 to 15,000 clones; about 84% are singletons. The material was CD4+ or CD8+ T cells sorted from blood, obtained in a trial of the OX40 agonist ivuxolimab. The receptors come from an adult with an advanced solid tumor such as melanoma, head and neck, liver or kidney cancer.

This chain links TRBV12-2 with TRBJ2-7. TRBV12-2 is annotated as a pseudogene. The CDR3 covers 14 residues. The CDR3 DNA reads as TGTGCCAGCAGCTGGGAACATCACTCCTACGAGCAGTACTTC. Translation: CASSWEHHSYEQYF.

This chain uses TRBV28 with TRBJ2-3; 10 bases agree with TRBD1. Trimming took 4 bases from V and 5 from J; bases not matched to a gene: 9. CDR3 length equals 16 residues. Germline assignment: CDR1 MDHEN and CDR2 SYDVKM. The CDR3 DNA reads TGTGCCAGCAGTTACCCTCGACAGGGGGCGGGAGATACGCAGTATTTT. Its protein product is CASSYPRQGAGDTQYF.

On this clone itself: The sample holds other DNA sequences that translate to the same CDR3. V and J are TRBV9 and TRBJ2-7; 8 nucleotides match TRBD1. Per the germline V gene, CDR1 is SGDLS and CDR2 is YYNGEE. CDR3 size: 15 residues. J lost 2 bases, V lost 8 bases, and 12 bases had no gene match. CDR3 loop: CASSPRQGSPYEQYF. The CDR3 bases are TGTGCCAGTAGCCCTAGACAGGGGTCTCCCTACGAGCAGTACTTC.

The chain carries TRBV5-1 and TRBJ2-1; 10 bases are shared with TRBD2. Losses at the gene ends were 4 bases for V and 7 bases for J; bases not matched to a gene: 14. The CDR3 is 17 amino acids. Germline V lookup: CDR1 SGHRS, CDR2 YFSETQ. The CDR3 DNA follows: TGCGCCAGCAGCCCTTTGGGAGCGGGAGGGAGGTGGAATGAGCAGTTCTTC. Amino acid sequence: CASSPLGAGGRWNEQFF.

In its sample, this clone ranks as medium-sized. Other DNA sequences from this sample encode an identical CDR3 as well. The rearrangement links TRBV19 to TRBJ2-7; 14 bases are a match to TRBD2. CDR3 size: 16 residues. Germline V gene data show CDR1 as LNHDA and CDR2 as SQIVND (reference sequence). Trimming took 1 base from V and 4 from J; bases not matched to a gene: 3. The CDR3 region is CASSIGGTSGSYEQYF. Written as DNA, the CDR3 is TGTGCCAGTAGTATAGGCGGGACTAGCGGGAGTTACGAGCAGTACTTC.

The rearrangement uses TRBV9 and TRBJ1-5; 12 nucleotides line up with TRBD1. The CDR3 sequence is 15 residues long. The V gene's germline CDR1 is SGDLS and CDR2 YYNGEE. The trim removed 4 bases at V and 6 bases at J, leaving 5 bases unmatched. The CDR3 nucleotides are TGTGCCAGCAGCCCCGGGACAGGGGGCATTCAGCCCCAGCATTTT. Protein product: CASSPGTGGIQPQHF. Based on the CDR3 plus reference TRBV9 and TRBJ1-5, the full variable domain is DSGVTQTPKHLITATGQRVTLRCSPRSGDLSVYWYQQSLDQGLQFLIQYYNGEERAKGNILERFSAQQFPDLHSELNLSSLELGDSALYFCASSPGTGGIQPQHFGDGTRLSIL.

V gene TRBV25-1 combines with J gene TRBJ2-7; D unresolved. The germline gives CDR1 MGHDK, CDR2 SYGVNS. The ends were cut back, 4 bases at V and 3 bases at J, with 13 bases in the middle. The CDR3 length is 14 residues. Written as DNA, the CDR3 is TGTGCCAGCAGTGGGCACCGAGGTAACTACGAGCAGTACTTC. Amino acid sequence: CASSGHRGNYEQYF.

V and J are TRBV27 and TRBJ2-1, with D possibly being TRBD1 or TRBD2 (6 bases each). CDR1 and CDR2 from the germline V gene are MNHEY and SMNVEV (reference sequence). Trimming stripped 4 bases from V and 7 bases from J, with 17 bases between. CDR3 size: 15 residues. This CDR3 is CASSYGGGGGNEQFF. In DNA form, the CDR3 reads TGTGCCAGCAGTTACGGCGGAGGAGGGGGAAATGAGCAGTTCTTC.

This chain uses TRBV30 with TRBJ2-1, with unresolved D. The V end lost 3 bases, the J end lost 2 bases, and 8 bases lay between the germline ends. The CDR3 covers 13 residues. Germline assignment: CDR1 GTSNPN and CDR2 SVGIG (reference sequence). The CDR3: CAWRAKPYNEQFF. CDR3 sequence (DNA): TGTGCCTGGAGGGCAAAACCCTACAATGAGCAGTTCTTC.

The chain combines TRBV7-3 with TRBJ2-1; D not resolved. The CDR3 sequence is 13 residues long. Germline V gives CDR1 SGHTA, CDR2 FQGTGA. Trimming took 6 bases from V and 3 from J, leaving 9 bases between them. The CDR3 DNA is TGTGCCAGCAGTCTAGGTATCTACAATGAGCAGTTCTTC. Translation gives CASSLGIYNEQFF.

J is TRBJ2-1 and V is TRBV6-4; D is undetermined. The CDR3 has 15 residues. The V end was cut by 3 bases, the J end by 0 bases, with 9 bases between. The germline CDR1 and CDR2 sequences are MRHNA and SNTAGT. CDR3 nucleotide sequence: TGTGCCAGCAGTGAAAGCCCCGGCTCCTACAATGAGCAGTTCTTC. Protein product: CASSESPGSYNEQFF.

The chain links TRBV19 to TRBJ1-5; 7 nucleotides align to TRBD1. The germline CDR1 and CDR2 sequences are LNHDA and SQIVND (reference sequence). V was clipped by 1 base and J by 4 bases; unmatched bases: 1. This CDR3 contains 14 residues. CDR3 in amino acids: CASSIAQGNQPQHF. The DNA of the CDR3 is TGTGCCAGTAGTATAGCACAGGGGAATCAGCCCCAGCATTTT.

By sample share, this clone is medium-sized. The rearrangement links TRBV5-6 to TRBJ2-1; D may be TRBD2 (5 bases). CDR3 size: 13 residues. Looked up from germline, CDR1 is SGHDT and CDR2 is YYEEEE. Trimming cost V 4 bases and J 6 bases, with 11 bases left between them. The CDR3 sequence is CASSLDWVNEQFF. CDR3 DNA sequence: TGTGCCAGCAGCCTGGACTGGGTCAATGAGCAGTTCTTC.

Written as DNA, the CDR3 is TGTGCCAGGGACCCGGGGGCCTACGAGCAGTACTTC. Encoded protein: CARDPGAYEQYF. The chain is built from TRBV11-3 and TRBJ2-7; tentatively, D is TRBD2 (6 bases). This CDR3 contains 12 residues. The germline V gene has CDR1 SGHNT and CDR2 YENEEA. Trimming took 9 bases from V and 2 from J, leaving 11 bases between them.

V is TRBV4-3 and J is TRBJ2-7; D is possibly TRBD1 (5 bases). Germline V gene sequence: CDR1 LGHNA, CDR2 YSLEER. V gave up 0 bases and J gave up 1 base, with 16 bases separating them. This CDR3 region has 17 residues. This chain's CDR3 is CASSQEFWTYPSYEQYF. CDR3 DNA: TGCGCCAGCAGCCAAGAGTTTTGGACATACCCTTCCTACGAGCAGTACTTC.

V usage is TRBV12-1 and J usage is TRBJ2-3; the table's TRBD2 call for D was not verified on the DNA. TRBV12-1 corresponds to a pseudogene. The CDR3 is 15 amino acids. CDR3 coding DNA: TGTGCCAGCAGCGAAGTAAGCGGGGGTCCAGATACGCAGTATTTT. This sequence encodes CASSEVSGGPDTQYF.

This rearrangement joins TRBV19 to TRBJ2-7; tentatively, D is TRBD2 (6 bases). Germline loops: CDR1 LNHDA, CDR2 SQIVND (reference sequence). The CDR3 runs to 14 residues. V was shortened by 1 base and J by 3 bases, with 10 bases between the two germline ends. CDR3 sequence reads: CASSIVGGFYEQYF. Written as DNA, the CDR3 is TGTGCCAGTAGTATAGTAGGAGGGTTCTACGAGCAGTACTTC.

CDR3 nucleotide sequence: TGTGCCAGCAGCCTGGGGTTGGCTGGGAGCAGTGAAGCTTTCTTT. Its protein product is CASSLGLAGSSEAFF. The J gene is TRBJ1-1, the V gene TRBV7-2; D is unresolved. Germline CDR1 and CDR2: SGHTA and FQGNSA. CDR3 length equals 15 residues. Trimming removed 5 bases at V and 7 bases at J, with 20 bases between.

The chain has TRBV5-6 and TRBJ2-1; D remains unclear. Between the trimmed V and J ends, which lost 4 bases and 6 bases, there was a span of 11 bases. In germline, CDR1 is SGHDT, CDR2 YYEEEE. CDR3 size: 13 residues. This chain's CDR3 is CASSRGWGNEQFF. The CDR3 bases are TGTGCCAGCAGCCGCGGCTGGGGCAATGAGCAGTTCTTC.

The rearrangement uses TRBV4-1 and TRBJ2-3; D uncertain. CDR1 is MGHRA and CDR2 is YSYEKL in the germline V gene. V lost 7 bases, J lost 4 bases, and 18 bases lay in between. CDR3 length: 15 residues. The CDR3 sequence: CASNQDVYYPDTQYF. The CDR3 coding sequence is TGCGCCAGCAACCAGGACGTCTACTACCCAGATACGCAGTATTTT.